This T cell receptor beta chain was identified in a study of blood T cell repertoires in COVID-19. For the study at large: Sites in the United States, Italy and Spain provided acute and convalescent COVID-19 samples. The cDNA or gDNA used as material had been derived from T cells, B-cell-depleted T cells, or PBMCs.

The ends lost 3 bases at V and 3 bases at J; junction bases unmatched: 4. Germline loops: CDR1 DFQATT, CDR2 SNEGSKA (reference sequence). The CDR3 runs 15 residues. TCRdb keeps only in-frame clones here, not all; method: immunoSEQ multiplex PCR. The sample shows more than 100,000 clones, roughly 80% of them seen only once. This TCR derives from a woman in her 50s with acute or convalescent COVID-19. This chain connects TRBV20-1 to TRBJ2-3; 12 bases align to TRBD2. The sample comprised peripheral blood. The CDR3 DNA follows: TGCAGTGCTAGTGGGACTAGCGGGCGAACAGATACGCAGTATTTT. It yields the protein CSASGTSGRTDTQYF.